The rows below give T cell receptor beta chains drawn from one sample of a study of cytomegalovirus exposure and HLA in healthy donors. Generated by immunoSEQ multiplex PCR, the TCRdb table keeps only in-frame clones and is missing some. In the table there are 110,000 to 150,000 clones, about 82% of which are singletons. The sequencing sample was made of PBMCs. The receptors here all came from a woman in her thirties or forties in good health and CMV-seropositive. Each CDR3 is given with its conserved first and last residue. A D gene is named only where the DNA matches it firmly. Rows may omit the clone size; those that give it use once, few, many or a size class.

>.|.|TRBV11-3|TRBJ1-6
CASSLGGNSPLHF
TGTGCCAGCAGCTTAGGAGGAAATTCACCCCTCCACTTT
>TRBD1|.|TRBV28|TRBJ2-2
CASSSGQDYTGELFF
TGTGCCAGCAGTTCCGGACAGGACTACACCGGGGAGCTGTTTTTT
>.|few|TRBV19|TRBJ1-1
CASSISGGFDTEAFF
TGTGCCAGTAGTATCTCAGGAGGGTTCGACACTGAAGCTTTCTTT
>TRBD2|.|TRBV27|TRBJ2-7
CASSWGLATYEQYF
TGTGCCAGCAGTTGGGGACTAGCGACCTACGAGCAGTACTTC
>.|once|TRBV10-2|TRBJ2-2
CASRRQGNTGELFF
TGCGCCAGCAGAAGGCAGGGGAACACCGGGGAGCTGTTTTTT
>TRBD2|.|TRBV4-2|TRBJ2-7
CASSQDSGLAGGYSSYEQYF
TGTGCCAGCAGCCAAGATTCCGGCCTAGCGGGGGGCTATAGCTCCTACGAGCAGTACTTC
>TRBD2|.|TRBV9|TRBJ2-4
CASSVGGLAGASKNIQYF
TGTGCCAGCAGCGTAGGGGGGCTAGCGGGCGCATCCAAAAACATTCAGTACTTC
>.|.|TRBV19|TRBJ2-5
CASRLTHQETQYF
TGTGCCAGTAGACTAACACACCAAGAGACCCAGTACTTC
>.|.|TRBV5-4|TRBJ1-3
CASSLRREHSGNTIYF
TGTGCCAGCAGCTTGCGGCGGGAGCACTCTGGAAACACCATATATTTT
>TRBD2|.|TRBV29-1|TRBJ2-3
CSVGGTSGDTDTQYF
TGCAGCGTTGGGGGGACTAGCGGGGACACAGATACGCAGTATTTT
>TRBD1|.|TRBV6-5|TRBJ1-1
CASSSGQGGTEAFF
TGTGCCAGCAGTTCCGGACAGGGGGGCACTGAAGCTTTCTTT
>.|.|TRBV6-4|TRBJ1-5
CASDMSDDF
TGTGCCAGCGACATGTCTGACGATTTT
>.|.|TRBV7-9|TRBJ1-1
CASSPTGHTEAFF
TGTGCCAGCAGCCCTACAGGGCACACTGAAGCTTTCTTT
>TRBD1|.|TRBV30|TRBJ2-7
CAWETGRNYEQYF
TGTGCCTGGGAGACAGGGCGAAACTACGAGCAGTACTTC
>TRBD2|once|TRBV30|TRBJ2-3
CAWSMTLAGGRNTQYF
TGTGCCTGGAGTATGACTTTAGCGGGGGGGCGAAATACGCAGTATTTT
>TRBD1|.|TRBV7-9|TRBJ2-3
CASRPTGGVGDTQYF
TGTGCCAGCAGACCGACAGGGGGCGTAGGAGATACGCAGTATTTT
>TRBD2|.|TRBV6-5|TRBJ2-7
CASSSAGGSSYEQYF
TGTGCCAGCAGCTCAGCGGGAGGGAGCTCCTACGAGCAGTACTTC
>TRBD1|.|TRBV27|TRBJ1-4
CASSSQGIGEKLFF
TGTGCCAGCAGCTCACAGGGGATAGGTGAAAAACTGTTTTTT
>.|.|TRBV18|TRBJ2-1
CASSPPTVKVGEQFF
TGTGCCAGCTCACCCCCAACAGTGAAGGTTGGTGAGCAGTTCTTC
>.|.|TRBV11-3|TRBJ2-6
CASSLVWEGGSGANVLTF
TGTGCCAGCAGCTTAGTGTGGGAGGGGGGCTCTGGGGCCAACGTCCTGACTTTC
>TRBD2|.|TRBV7-8|TRBJ2-7
CASSLAQLAGRYEQYF
TGTGCCAGCAGCTTAGCGCAACTAGCGGGTCGGTACGAGCAGTACTTC
>.|.|TRBV7-3|TRBJ2-7
CASSLTARLKENEQYF
TGTGCCAGCAGCTTAACAGCCCGTTTGAAGGAGAACGAGCAGTACTTC